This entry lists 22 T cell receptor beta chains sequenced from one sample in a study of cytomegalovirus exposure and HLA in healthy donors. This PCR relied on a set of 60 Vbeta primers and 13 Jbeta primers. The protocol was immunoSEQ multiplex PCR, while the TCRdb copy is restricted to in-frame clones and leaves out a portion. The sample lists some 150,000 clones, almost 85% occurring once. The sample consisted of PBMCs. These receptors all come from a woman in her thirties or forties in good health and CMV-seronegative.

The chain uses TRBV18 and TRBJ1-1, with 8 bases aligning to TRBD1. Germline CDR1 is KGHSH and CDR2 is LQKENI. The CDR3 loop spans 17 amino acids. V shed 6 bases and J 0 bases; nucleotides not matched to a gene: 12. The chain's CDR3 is CASSPGQGIGMNTEAFF. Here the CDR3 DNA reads TGTGCCAGCTCGCCTGGACAGGGAATAGGTATGAACACTGAAGCTTTCTTT. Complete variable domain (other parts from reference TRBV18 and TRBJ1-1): NAGVMQNPRHLVRRRGQEARLRCSPMKGHSHVYWYRQLPEEGLKFMVYLQKENIIDESGMPKERFSAEFPKEGPSILRIQQVVRGDSAAYFCASSPGQGIGMNTEAFFGQGTRLTVV.

CDR3 DNA sequence: TGTGCCAGCAGCGAATTAGCGGGGACGTCCTACAATGAGCAGTTCTTC. It specifies CASSELAGTSYNEQFF. The chain carries TRBV9 and TRBJ2-1; TRBD2 agrees at 8 bases. The germline V gene encodes CDR1 SGDLS and CDR2 YYNGEE. This CDR3 spans 16 amino acids. The V segment lost 3 bases and the J segment 1 base; nucleotides outside the gene matches: 6.

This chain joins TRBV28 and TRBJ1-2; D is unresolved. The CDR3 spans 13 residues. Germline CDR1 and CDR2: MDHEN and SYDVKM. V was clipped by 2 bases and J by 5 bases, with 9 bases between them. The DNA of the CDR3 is TGTGCCAGCAGTTTAGTGGAGAGTTATGGCTACACCTTC. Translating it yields CASSLVESYGYTF.

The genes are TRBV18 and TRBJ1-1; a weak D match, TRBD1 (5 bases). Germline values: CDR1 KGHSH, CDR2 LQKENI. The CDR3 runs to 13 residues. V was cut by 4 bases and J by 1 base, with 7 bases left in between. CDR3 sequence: CASSLQGNTEAFF. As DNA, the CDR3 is TGTGCCAGCTCACTTCAGGGGAACACTGAAGCTTTCTTT.

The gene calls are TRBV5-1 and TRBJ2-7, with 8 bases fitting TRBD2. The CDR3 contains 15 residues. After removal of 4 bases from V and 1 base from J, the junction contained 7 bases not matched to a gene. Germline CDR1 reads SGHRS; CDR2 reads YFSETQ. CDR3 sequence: CASSLPGTSSYEQYF. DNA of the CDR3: TGCGCCAGCAGCCTTCCCGGGACTAGTTCCTACGAGCAGTACTTC. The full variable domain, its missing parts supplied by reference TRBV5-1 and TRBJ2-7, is KAGVTQTPRYLIKTRGQQVTLSCSPISGHRSVSWYQQTPGQGLQFLFEYFSETQRNKGNFPGRFSGRQFSNSRSEMNVSTLELGDSALYLCASSLPGTSSYEQYFGPGTRLTVT.

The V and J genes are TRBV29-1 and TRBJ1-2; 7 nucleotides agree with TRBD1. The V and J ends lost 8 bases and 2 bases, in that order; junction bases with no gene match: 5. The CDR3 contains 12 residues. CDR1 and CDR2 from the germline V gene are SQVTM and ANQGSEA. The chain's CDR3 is CSFGTVNYGYTF. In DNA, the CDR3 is TGCAGCTTTGGGACAGTGAACTATGGCTACACCTTC.

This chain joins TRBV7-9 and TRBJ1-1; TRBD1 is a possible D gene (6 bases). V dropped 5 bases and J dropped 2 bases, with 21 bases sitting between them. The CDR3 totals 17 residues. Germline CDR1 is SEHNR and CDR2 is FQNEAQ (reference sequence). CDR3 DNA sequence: TGTGCCAGCAGCCCTGCAAATCGGTGGGGGCGAAACACTGAAGCTTTCTTT. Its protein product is CASSPANRWGRNTEAFF.

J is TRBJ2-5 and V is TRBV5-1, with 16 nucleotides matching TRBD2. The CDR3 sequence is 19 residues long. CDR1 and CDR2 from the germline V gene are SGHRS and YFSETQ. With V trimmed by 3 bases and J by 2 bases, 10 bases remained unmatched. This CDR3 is CASSYPGLAGGQFQETQYF. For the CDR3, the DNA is TGCGCCAGCAGCTACCCGGGACTAGCGGGAGGGCAATTTCAAGAGACCCAGTACTTC.

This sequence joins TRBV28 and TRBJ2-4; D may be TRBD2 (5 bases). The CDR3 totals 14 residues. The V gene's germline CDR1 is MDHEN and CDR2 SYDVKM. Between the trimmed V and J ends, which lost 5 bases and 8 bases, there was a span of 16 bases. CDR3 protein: CASSLGLGVDIQYF. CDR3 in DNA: TGTGCCAGCAGTCTAGGGCTCGGGGTGGACATTCAGTACTTC. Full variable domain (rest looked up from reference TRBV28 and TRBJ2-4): DVKVTQSSRYLVKRTGEKVFLECVQDMDHENMFWYRQDPGLGLRLIYFSYDVKMKEKGDIPEGYSVSREKKERFSLILESASTNQTSMYLCASSLGLGVDIQYFGAGTRLSVL.

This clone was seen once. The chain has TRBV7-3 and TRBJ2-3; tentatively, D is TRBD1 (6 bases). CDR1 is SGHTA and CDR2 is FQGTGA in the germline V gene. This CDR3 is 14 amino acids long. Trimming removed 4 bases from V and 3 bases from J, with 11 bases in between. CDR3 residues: CASSSLQGTDTQYF. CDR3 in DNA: TGTGCCAGCAGCTCTTTACAGGGAACAGATACGCAGTATTTT.

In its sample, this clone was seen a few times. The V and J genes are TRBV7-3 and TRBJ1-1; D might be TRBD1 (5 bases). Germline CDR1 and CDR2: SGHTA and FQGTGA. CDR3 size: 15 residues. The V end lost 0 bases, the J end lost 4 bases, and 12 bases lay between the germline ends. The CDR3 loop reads CASSLTPVGGTEAFF. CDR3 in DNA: TGTGCCAGCAGCTTAACGCCGGTGGGGGGCACTGAAGCTTTCTTT.

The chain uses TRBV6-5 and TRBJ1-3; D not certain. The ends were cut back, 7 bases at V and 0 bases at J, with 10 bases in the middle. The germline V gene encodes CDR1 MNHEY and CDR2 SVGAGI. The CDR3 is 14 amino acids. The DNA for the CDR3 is TGTGCCAGCAAAGAGTCTTACTCTGGAAACACCATATATTTT. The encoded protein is CASKESYSGNTIYF.

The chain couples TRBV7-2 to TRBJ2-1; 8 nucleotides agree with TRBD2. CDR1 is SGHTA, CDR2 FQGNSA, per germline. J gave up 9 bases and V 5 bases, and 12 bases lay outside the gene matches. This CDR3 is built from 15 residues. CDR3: CASSPGLVRDGEQFF. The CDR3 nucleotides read TGTGCCAGCAGCCCGGGACTAGTGCGCGATGGTGAGCAGTTCTTC. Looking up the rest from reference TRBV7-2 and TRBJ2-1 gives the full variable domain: GAGVSQSPSNKVTEKGKDVELRCDPISGHTALYWYRQSLGQGLEFLIYFQGNSAPDKSGLPSDRFSAERTGGSVSTLTIQRTQQEDSAVYLCASSPGLVRDGEQFFGPGTRLTVL.

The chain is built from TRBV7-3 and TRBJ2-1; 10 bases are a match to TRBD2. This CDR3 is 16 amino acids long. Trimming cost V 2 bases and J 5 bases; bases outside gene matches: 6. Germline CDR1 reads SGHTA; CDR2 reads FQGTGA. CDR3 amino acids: CASSLSRTSGNNEQFF. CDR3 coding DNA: TGTGCCAGCAGCTTATCCCGGACTAGCGGCAACAATGAGCAGTTCTTC. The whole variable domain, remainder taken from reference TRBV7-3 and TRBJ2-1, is GAGVSQTPSNKVTEKGKYVELRCDPISGHTALYWYRQSLGQGPEFLIYFQGTGAADDSGLPNDRFFAVRPEGSVSTLKIQRTERGDSAVYLCASSLSRTSGNNEQFFGPGTRLTVL.

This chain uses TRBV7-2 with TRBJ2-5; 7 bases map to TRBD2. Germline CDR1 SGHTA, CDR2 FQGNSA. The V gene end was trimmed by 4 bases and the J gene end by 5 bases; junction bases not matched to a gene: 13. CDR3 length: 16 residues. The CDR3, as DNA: TGTGCCAGCAGCTCTCTAGCCGTCCTTAGCGGGGAGACCCAGTACTTC. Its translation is CASSSLAVLSGETQYF.

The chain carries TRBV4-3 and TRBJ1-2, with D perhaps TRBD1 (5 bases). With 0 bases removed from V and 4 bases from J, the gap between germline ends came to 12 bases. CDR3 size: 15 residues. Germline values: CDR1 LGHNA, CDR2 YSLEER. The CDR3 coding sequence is TGCGCCAGCAGCCAAGATTCAGGGCCTCTCTATGGCTACACCTTC. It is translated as CASSQDSGPLYGYTF.

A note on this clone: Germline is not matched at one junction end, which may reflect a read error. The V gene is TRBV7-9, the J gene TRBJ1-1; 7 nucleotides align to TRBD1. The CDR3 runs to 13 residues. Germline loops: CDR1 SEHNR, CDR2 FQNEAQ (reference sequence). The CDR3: CSSSPGDSTEAFF. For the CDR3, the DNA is TGTTCCAGCAGCCCAGGGGACAGTACTGAAGCTTTCTTT.

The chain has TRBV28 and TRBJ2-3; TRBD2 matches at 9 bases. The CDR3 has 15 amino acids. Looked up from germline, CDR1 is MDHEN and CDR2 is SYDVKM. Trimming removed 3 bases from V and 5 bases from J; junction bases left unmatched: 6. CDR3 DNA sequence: TGTGCCAGCAGTTTGGTAGCGGGAGTGCTAGATACGCAGTATTTT. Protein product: CASSLVAGVLDTQYF.

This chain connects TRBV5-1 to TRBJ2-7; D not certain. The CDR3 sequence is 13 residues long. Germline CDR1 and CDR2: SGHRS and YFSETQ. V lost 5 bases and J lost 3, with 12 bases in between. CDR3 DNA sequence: TGCGCCAGCAGATCGACGGGTCACTACGAGCAGTACTTC. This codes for CASRSTGHYEQYF. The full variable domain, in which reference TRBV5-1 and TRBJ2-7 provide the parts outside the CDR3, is KAGVTQTPRYLIKTRGQQVTLSCSPISGHRSVSWYQQTPGQGLQFLFEYFSETQRNKGNFPGRFSGRQFSNSRSEMNVSTLELGDSALYLCASRSTGHYEQYFGPGTRLTVT.

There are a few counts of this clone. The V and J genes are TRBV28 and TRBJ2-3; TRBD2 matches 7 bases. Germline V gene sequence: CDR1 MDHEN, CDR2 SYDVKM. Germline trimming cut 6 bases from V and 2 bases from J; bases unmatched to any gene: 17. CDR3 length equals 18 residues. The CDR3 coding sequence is TGTGCCAGCAGAAACCCAGGCGGGGGTTGGAAGTCCACAGATACGCAGTATTTT. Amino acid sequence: CASRNPGGGWKSTDTQYF.

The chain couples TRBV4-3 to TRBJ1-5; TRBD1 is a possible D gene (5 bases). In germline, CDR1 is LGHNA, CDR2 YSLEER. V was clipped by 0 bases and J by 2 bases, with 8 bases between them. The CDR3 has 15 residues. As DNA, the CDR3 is TGCGCCAGCAGCCAAGAAGGACATGGCAATCAGCCCCAGCATTTT. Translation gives CASSQEGHGNQPQHF.

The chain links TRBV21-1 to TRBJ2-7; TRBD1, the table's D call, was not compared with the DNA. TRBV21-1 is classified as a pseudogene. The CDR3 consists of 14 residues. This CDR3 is CARLMDRGLHEQYF. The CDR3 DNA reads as TGTGCCAGGCTCATGGACAGGGGGTTGCACGAGCAGTACTTC.